This TCR beta chain was captured by sequencing in a study of cytomegalovirus exposure and HLA in healthy donors (dated by TCRdb to the late 2010s). In terms of the full investigation: An earlier analysis of 587 of the donors reported around 280 Gb of sequence data and approximately 120 million unique TCR beta sequences obtained from around 180 million T cells. Every repertoire in the discovery cohort had been generated on one and the same sequencing platform. On average, 235,054 unique TCR beta nucleotide sequences were sequenced per donor among 350 to 400 genotyped donors of the cohort, with 15% to 20% of those sequences being non-productive. Because of strong linkage in the cohort, four to six DR-DQ haplotypes were treated as single units for association and clustering. Approximately 310 gigabases of sequencing data and approximately 92 million unique TCR sequences made up an early release that covered approximately 650 HLA-typed donors. Genome-wide SNP genotypes for about 65% of the 666 donors were used in a later genetic analysis, which treated that subset as a discovery cohort. An earlier analysis of 587 of the donors applied high-throughput TCR beta sequencing to assess whether each TCR beta V gene segment acted as functional or pseudogenic. Using immunosequencing, the study profiled T cell repertoires from fewer than 700 subjects and related those repertoires to cytomegalovirus serostatus. A separate validation cohort of roughly 130 different subjects was used in addition to the 666-subject first cohort. A later analysis re-analyzed previously published TCR beta repertoires from 666 donors and added high-resolution HLA genotyping to study TCR occurrence patterns. The study aimed to test whether cataloging public T cell receptors could reveal signatures of past pathogen exposure. High-throughput TCR immunosequencing, statistical association of individual TCRs with disease status, and machine learning were combined to predict cytomegalovirus infection status. The number of typed donors differed by locus: roughly 620-630 for A, B, C, DRB1 and DQB1; some 540 for DQA1; 600 to 610 for DPA1; and some 450 for DPB1. Of the 350 to 450 genotyped donors, 80% to 90% were placed in the genetic ancestry cluster associated with self-reported Caucasian donors. Alongside the repertoire data, information on donor age, sex, ethnicity and CMV serostatus was compiled. HLA typing covered class I and class II loci at four-digit resolution. In the later analysis, no new phenotypic data were used to find candidate immune exposures; instead, reliance was placed on TCR beta sequences and their occurrence across donors. Study-level results and caveats: The cohort was sequenced for TCR beta chains only, and without alpha or paired-chain data the features that could be detected were limited. A further reported finding was that TCR beta sequences accurately predicted the HLA-A and HLA-B alleles for most subjects in the first cohort. The earlier analysis of approximately 560 of the donors excluded roughly 17 rarely observed V segments, including chromosome 9 orphons, because counts were too low. In a later analysis, around 15,000 TCR beta sequences were associated with specific HLA alleles at a false discovery rate of 0.05. While some public TCRs were present in many individuals, most TCR sequences turned up only very rarely across donors. The presence/absence analyses assumed that sequencing depth was roughly uniform across donors, and that assumption may not be true. A later analysis found that most CMV-associated TCR beta chains appeared HLA-restricted, with HLA associations seemingly driven largely by CMV exposure. When HLA alleles, especially DR and DQ, strongly co-occurred, attributing TCR associations to individual alleles was difficult. In both the original and validation cohorts, the classifier was reported to diagnose cytomegalovirus status with high specificity and sensitivity. In the study, some 160 TCR beta chains were listed as associated with cytomegalovirus. Correlated functional status among segregating V segments might reflect linkage disequilibrium, but an unknown experimental factor could not be ruled out. The only immune exposure information available for the cohort was CMV serostatus. The authors suggested that the approach could potentially be extended to other disease states and immunological phenotypes. A cluster of highly shared sequence variants was judged likely to represent a technical artifact of the sequencing pipeline. According to a later analysis, parvovirus B19, influenza, CMV and Epstein-Barr virus appeared linked to several top co-occurrence clusters. According to a later analysis, TCR association rates differed among HLA loci, with DRB1 alleles showing the most associated TCRs and HLA-C alleles showing the fewest. A later analysis found that HLA-associated TCR beta chains were more clonally expanded and had lower generation probabilities than equally common non-associated chains. The 87-base-pair reads could not distinguish some IMGT-functional V segments, including TRBV6-2 and TRBV6-3, so those segments were excluded. A later genetic analysis associated a missense DCLRE1C variant with V-gene and J-gene trimming of TCR beta chains, and an independent cohort replicated the association. Broadly in line with IMGT annotations, most TCR beta V segments showed up in productive rearrangements about 90% or about 30% of the time in an earlier analysis of around 550 of the donors. A few of the identified cytomegalovirus-associated TCR beta chains were confirmed in vitro to be specific for cytomegalovirus antigens. HLA typing was unavailable for some donors at each locus, so association tests used only the typed subset. Compared with the roughly 700-donor mean, donors in an Asian-associated ancestry cluster had fewer N-insertions in productive TCRs, according to a later genetic analysis.

The germline V gene encodes CDR1 SGHTS and CDR2 YDEGEE. The CDR3 numbers 15 residues from cysteine through phenylalanine. Kept here is only the CDR3 DNA, which spans 45 bases and is read in frame from base 1. Clipping removes 4 bases from V and 0 bases from J, with 7 as the unmatched junction base count. Library creation used the immunoSEQ multiplex PCR assay. For the multiplex PCR, a mixture combining 60 forward primers for TCR Vbeta segments and 13 reverse primers for TCR Jbeta segments was used. The CDR3 region of rearranged TCR beta genes was amplified from genomic DNA by a multiplex PCR assay. The Illumina HiSeq System was used to sequence the amplified TCR beta libraries as 87-base-pair reads. Concerning the study's data processing: In a later analysis, some 80 million unique TCR beta chains were counted across the approximately 640 repertoires, and about 10 million of these chains were shared by at least two donors. Raw reads were error-corrected and collapsed into unique sequences with a nearest-neighbor algorithm that merged closely related sequences to remove PCR and sequencing errors. V, D and J gene segments were assigned by aligning CDR3 sequences to IMGT reference sequences. Each retained sequence needed at least a six-nucleotide match to both a V gene segment and a J gene segment. A rearrangement was called productive if the CDR3 had no stop codons and remained in frame with V and J, and every other rearrangement was called non-productive. CDR3 was defined according to IMGT convention as the region running from the second conserved V-encoded cysteine to the conserved J-encoded phenylalanine. In an earlier analysis of just under 600 of the donors, sequences lacking an unambiguous match to a single V gene segment were excluded. In an earlier analysis of 500 to 750 of the donors, V segments were called functional above 56.7% productive rearrangements and were called segregating when the between-donor standard deviation exceeded 5%. To diagnose cytomegalovirus status from the catalog of TCR beta chain sequences, a statistical classification framework was built. V and J gene assignment, in a later analysis, came from comparing TCR nucleotide sequences with IMGT/GENE-DB human TR gene sequences. Using the TCRdist pipeline, a later analysis assigned CDR3 sequences along with most-parsimonious VDJ recombination scenarios. In a later analysis, each TCR beta chain was defined by its CDR3 amino acid sequence together with its V-gene family, and reads without a unique V-gene family were excluded. A later analysis removed several hundred highly shared, low-generation-probability nucleotide sequences to deal with suspected cross-contamination and a sequencing artifact. A later analysis calculated a clonal expansion index for each public chain from normalized within-repertoire ranks of inferred template counts. A later analysis computed generation probabilities with a VDJ recombination model fitted to out-of-frame rearrangements, and checked the results against IGoR. In a later analysis, TCR-TCR, TCR-HLA and TCR-CMV co-occurrence was scored with hypergeometric tests, and a repertoire-size bias correction was applied to TCR pairs. In a later analysis, false discovery rates were estimated by permuting HLA or CMV assignments 20 times. In a later analysis, co-occurring TCRs were grouped using DBSCAN, and TCRdist sequence similarity was added for clustering within HLA-allele-positive subsets. For co-occurrence clustering, repertoires with fewer than 30,000 or more than 120,000 public chains were excluded, along with roughly 5 repertoires with anomalous nucleotide sharing. TCRdb took this table from immuneACCESS and kept in-frame rearrangements with V and J called. Such tables lack part of the clones; where checked against another copy, unresolved V genes explain under half of the gap, and the rest is unexplained. D and trimming were read from the DNA, whereas the V and J calls and clone size are those reported in that table. The sample contains some 220,000 clones, 77% of them found a single time. Less than 3.5% of the sample is in the top ten clones.

Notes on this clone: This clone's antigen is unknown. Nothing much larger sits one base from this clone, and base qualities are not available.

In total, approximately 700 healthy bone marrow donors made up the cohort. Cohort members were all nominally healthy when sampled, although unrecorded immune exposures were likely present. The donor was CMV seropositive and belonged to the group of more than 250 seropositive cohort members. Each donor provided a peripheral blood sample, and peripheral blood mononuclear cells were used for TCR beta sequencing. Genomic DNA extraction from the blood cell samples was performed with the Qiagen DNeasy Blood Extraction Kit. The source is a woman in her fifties or sixties in good health and CMV-seropositive. The chain uses TRBV5-8 and TRBJ2-7, with 7 junctional bases fitting TRBD1. Sequencing used PBMCs. CDR3 reads: CASSLGQVRSYEQYF. The DNA sequence is given as TGTGCCAGCAGCCTTGGACAGGTTCGCTCCTACGAGCAGTACTTC.